This T cell receptor (beta chain) was profiled in a study of beta chain features in type 1 diabetes. General study points: TCRB CDR3s were moderately but significantly shorter in Type 1 diabetes patients in all four CD4+ subsets. A greater similarity of naive, central memory and Treg TCRB repertoires was seen among patients than among healthy donors.

Expressed TCRB transcripts were sequenced because the isolated RNA had all been reverse transcribed beforehand. Produced via immunoSEQ multiplex PCR; TCRdb's table is partial and in-frame only. The data contain about 300,000 clones, 13% of them singletons. CDR3 length: 16 residues. Per the germline V gene, CDR1 is MNHEY and CDR2 is SVGAGI. V was trimmed by 4 bases and J by 3 bases, leaving 16 bases between them. A word on this clone: Its target is not known. This sample includes further DNA sequences coding for the same CDR3.

Sorting produced populations that all topped 98% purity. V gene TRBV6-5 combines with J gene TRBJ2-1; possible D gene TRBD2, 6 bases. Sequencing was done on a sample of naive CD4+ T cells from blood. The clonotype was recovered from a woman under 30 with type 1 diabetes. The CDR3 nucleotides are TGTGCCAGCAGTTCCCCGTTGGCCGGGAGCTACAATGAGCAGTTCTTC. It is translated as CASSSPLAGSYNEQFF.